The 16 T cell receptor beta chains given below trace back to one sample, sequenced in a study of shared clonotypes between healthy human individuals. Repertoires were generated with immunoSEQ multiplex PCR, while TCRdb's copy carries only in-frame clones and drops some. In the table there are about 1.1 million clones, about 84% of which are singletons. Source material: memory CD4+ T cells from PBMCs. Subset described: CD45RA-negative fraction. The receptors here all came from a man in his late teens or twenties in good health. Some clones in this sample may be carry-over from other donors' samples.

This clone was detected only once. The chain is built from TRBV12-5 and TRBJ1-1; 8 bases line up with TRBD1. CDR1 is LGHNT, CDR2 FRNRAP, per germline. V lost 4 bases, J lost 1 base, and 5 bases stayed unmatched. The CDR3 is 15 residues long. For the CDR3, the DNA is TGTGCTAGTGGTTCTTACCAGGGGGCGAACACTGAAGCTTTCTTT. It is translated as CASGSYQGANTEAFF.

The rearrangement links TRBV21-1 to TRBJ2-1; the D call TRBD2 from the table was never checked on the DNA. TRBV21-1 is deemed a pseudogene. This CDR3 is 18 amino acids long. The chain's CDR3 is CASSTQKGTSGNYNEQFF. For the CDR3, the DNA is TGTGCCAGCAGCACTCAGAAAGGGACTAGCGGAAACTACAATGAGCAGTTCTTC.

V gene TRBV6-1 combines with J gene TRBJ2-7; D uncertain. The ends were cut back, 2 bases at V and 0 bases at J, with 14 bases in the middle. The germline gives CDR1 MNHNS, CDR2 SASEGT. The CDR3 sequence is 16 residues long. The CDR3 bases are TGTGCCAGCAGTGAATGGGCTAGAGAAAACTCCTACGAGCAGTACTTC. Its translation is CASSEWARENSYEQYF.

The rearrangement links TRBV18 to TRBJ1-2, with 7 nucleotides matching TRBD1. Trimming at V came to 3 bases and at J to 4 bases, leaving 5 bases not matched to a gene. The CDR3 is made up of 14 amino acids. Germline loops: CDR1 KGHSH, CDR2 LQKENI. Written as DNA, the CDR3 is TGTGCCAGCTCACCCAGGACAGGAGCCTATGGCTACACCTTC. It codes for CASSPRTGAYGYTF.

The V call is TRBV29-1, the J call TRBJ1-4; tentatively, D is TRBD1 (5 bases). This CDR3 comprises 13 residues. Trimming shortened V by 6 bases and J by 6 bases, and 14 bases separated the two germline ends. Germline V gene sequence: CDR1 SQVTM, CDR2 ANQGSEA. The CDR3 bases are TGCAGCGTGGGGACGCCGGCTTATGAAAAACTGTTTTTT. This translates into CSVGTPAYEKLFF. Full variable domain (remainder filled in from reference TRBV29-1 and TRBJ1-4): SAVISQKPSRDICQRGTSLTIQCQVDSQVTMMFWYRQQPGQSLTLIATANQGSEATYESGFVIDKFPISRPNLTFSTLTVSNMSPEDSSIYLCSVGTPAYEKLFFGSGTQLSVL.

CDR3 region: CASRDYGYTF. DNA of the CDR3: TGTGCCAGCAGGGACTATGGCTACACCTTC. The chain links TRBV2 to TRBJ1-2; D not certain. The length of the CDR3 is 10 residues. The V and J ends lost 6 bases and 3 bases respectively, with 2 bases between them. The germline gives CDR1 SNHLY, CDR2 FYNNEI.

Only a few counts were recorded for this clone. The chain has TRBV7-3 and TRBJ2-1, with unresolved D. Trimming pared 5 bases from V and 0 bases from J, leaving 11 bases between. The germline V gene encodes CDR1 SGHTA and CDR2 FQGTGA. This CDR3 region has 15 residues. The CDR3 sequence: CASSADPSSYNEQFF. As DNA, the CDR3 is TGTGCCAGCAGCGCGGACCCAAGCTCCTACAATGAGCAGTTCTTC.

On this clone: Other nucleotide sequences in the sample specify the same CDR3. The chain combines TRBV5-1 with TRBJ1-2, with D tentatively TRBD1 (6 bases). The CDR3 spans 13 residues. The V end was cut by 0 bases, the J end by 5 bases, with 8 bases between. Germline V gene sequence: CDR1 SGHRS, CDR2 YFSETQ. The DNA of the CDR3 is TGCGCCAGCAGCTTGGACAGGGTTTATGGCTACACCTTC. As protein: CASSLDRVYGYTF.

The chain couples TRBV7-9 to TRBJ1-3; D remains ambiguous. This CDR3 comprises 14 residues. CDR1 and CDR2 from the germline V gene are SEHNR and FQNEAQ (reference sequence). Trimming left V 5 bases short and J 11 bases short, with 19 bases between. CDR3 sequence: CASSASSEGGSIYF. CDR3 DNA sequence: TGTGCCAGCAGCGCGTCTTCAGAGGGAGGGTCCATATATTTT. The whole variable domain, filled in from reference TRBV7-9 and TRBJ1-3, reads DTGVSQNPRHKITKRGQNVTFRCDPISEHNRLYWYRQTLGQGPEFLTYFQNEAQLEKSRLLSDRFSAERPKGSFSTLEIQRTEQGDSAMYLCASSASSEGGSIYFGEGSWLTVV.

CDR3 sequence reads: CASNGQGRTGELFF. DNA of the CDR3: TGTGCCAGCAACGGACAGGGGCGCACCGGGGAGCTGTTTTTT. This chain connects TRBV6-1 to TRBJ2-2, with TRBD1 matching over 9 bases. The trim removed 7 bases at V and 4 bases at J, leaving 4 bases unmatched. The CDR3 extends over 14 amino acids. The germline V gene encodes CDR1 MNHNS and CDR2 SASEGT.

This chain joins TRBV7-3 and TRBJ2-1; D gene uncertain. The V end was cut by 1 base, the J end by 9 bases, with 10 bases between. Germline CDR1 SGHTA, CDR2 FQGTGA. This CDR3 region has 13 residues. CDR3 residues: CASSLSFGPEQFF. CDR3 DNA: TGTGCCAGCAGCTTAAGTTTCGGGCCTGAGCAGTTCTTC.

This clone was observed a few times. The CDR3 is CASSSHEGRSEQYF. The CDR3 coding sequence is TGTGCCAGCAGTTCCCACGAGGGTAGGTCCGAGCAGTACTTC. J is TRBJ2-7 and V is TRBV6-6; maybe TRBD2 (5 bases). V lost 4 bases and J lost 6, with 16 bases in between. Germline-derived CDR1 and CDR2 are MNHNY and SVGAGI (reference sequence). The CDR3 has 14 residues.

As to this clone: The junction and the germline gene differ at one end; a read error may be behind it. CDR3 coding DNA: TGTGCCAGCAGTTCCCCGTCTGACGAAGAAAACTTC. Protein product: CASSSPSDEENF. The chain recombines TRBV6-5 with TRBJ2-7, with unresolved D. CDR1 and CDR2 (germline): MNHEY, SVGAGI. The CDR3 runs 12 residues.

This clone was counted once. This chain joins TRBV4-2 and TRBJ2-3, with D maybe TRBD1 (5 bases). The CDR3 totals 15 residues. The germline gives CDR1 LGHNA, CDR2 YNFKEQ. The V end was cut by 0 bases, the J end by 2 bases, with 9 bases between. CDR3 nucleotides: TGTGCCAGCAGCCAAGAGAGACAGAACACAGATACGCAGTATTTT. Protein sequence: CASSQERQNTDTQYF.

Notes on this clone: At one end the junction does not follow the germline gene, possibly because of a read error. The sample carries other DNA sequences with the same CDR3. The chain joins TRBV11-3 to TRBJ1-5; 9 bases map to TRBD1. This CDR3 has 17 amino acids. CDR1 and CDR2 (germline): SGHNT, YENEEA. The CDR3 bases are TGCGCCAGCAGCTTAGCCCGGACAGGGGAGGAGGATCAGCCCCAGCATTTT. This translates into CASSLARTGEEDQPQHF.

The chain joins TRBV4-3 to TRBJ1-2; D is unresolved. The germline CDR1 and CDR2 sequences are LGHNA and YSLEER. V was pared by 3 bases and J by 7 bases, with 15 bases between. This CDR3 contains 14 residues. The CDR3 sequence is CASSQDPSFRGYTF. CDR3 DNA sequence: TGCGCCAGCAGCCAGGACCCGTCCTTTCGTGGCTACACCTTC.